A single sample is the source of the 7 T cell receptor beta chains below, sequenced in a study of blood T cells in healthy people across ages. Sample-barcoded 5' priming and a J-beta primer mix drove a second PCR of 7 to 11 cycles. One entry per CDR3 protein results from TCRdb running MiXCR on the 5' RACE reads. The sample yields approximately 1,000,000 distinct CDR3 sequences, more than 30% seen once. The sample comprised blood. The source is a man aged 18 to 29 in good health.

The J gene is TRBJ1-3, the V gene TRBV30; D is possibly TRBD1 (5 bases). The length of the CDR3 is 15 residues. Trimming took off 3 bases at V and 0 bases at J, with 12 bases between the two ends. The germline V gene encodes CDR1 GTSNPN and CDR2 SVGIG (reference sequence). CDR3 bases: TGTGCCTGGAGAGGCGACAGATTCTCTGGAAACACCATATATTTT. Translated: CAWRGDRFSGNTIYF.

This clonotype was counted between two and nine times. The rearrangement uses TRBV30 and TRBJ1-2; a possible D gene is TRBD1 (6 bases). The germline V and J ends were trimmed by 1 base and 0 bases, with 21 bases remaining between them. Germline-derived CDR1 and CDR2 are GTSNPN and SVGIG (reference sequence). CDR3 size: 18 residues. The CDR3 bases are TGTGCCTGGAGTGGGTTCCGGGACACCTACGCGACTAACTATGGCTACACCTTC. It translates to CAWSGFRDTYATNYGYTF.

This rearrangement joins TRBV18 to TRBJ2-5; D ambiguous. V was pared by 8 bases and J by 11 bases, with 27 bases between. The germline CDR1 and CDR2 sequences are KGHSH and LQKENI. The CDR3 runs 15 residues. The CDR3 spells CASLLWQKPQDEQYF. CDR3 sequence (DNA): TGTGCCAGCCTACTGTGGCAGAAACCCCAGGATGAGCAGTACTTC. Complete variable domain (other parts from reference TRBV18 and TRBJ2-5): NAGVMQNPRHLVRRRGQEARLRCSPMKGHSHVYWYRQLPEEGLKFMVYLQKENIIDESGMPKERFSAEFPKEGPSILRIQQVVRGDSAAYFCASLLWQKPQDEQYFGPGTRLLVL.

This clonotype has ten or more counts. This chain uses TRBV4-3 with TRBJ2-1; 8 nucleotides line up with TRBD1. Losses at the gene ends were 4 bases for V and 5 bases for J; bases not matched to a gene: 4. In germline, CDR1 is LGHNA, CDR2 YSLEER. The CDR3 totals 14 residues. For the CDR3, the DNA is TGCGCCAGCAGCCGCCAGACAGGGGACAATGAGCAGTTCTTC. Its protein product is CASSRQTGDNEQFF.

This clonotype was counted once. At one end, the junction sequence differs from germline, possibly due to a read error. The chain links TRBV3-1 to TRBJ2-3, with D perhaps matching TRBD2 (5 bases). CDR1 and CDR2 from the germline V gene are LGHDT and YNNKEL (reference sequence). The CDR3 contains 12 residues. CDR3 sequence: CTSSQGGDTQYF. The CDR3 DNA follows: TGTACCAGCAGCCAAGGCGGGGATACGCAGTATTTT.

This clonotype was observed a handful of times. CDR3 in amino acids: CSVRTGPTEAFF. DNA of the CDR3: TGCAGCGTGCGGACAGGCCCAACTGAAGCTTTCTTT. The rearrangement links TRBV29-1 to TRBJ1-1; 7 nucleotides align to TRBD1. This CDR3 contains 12 residues. Unmatched junction bases numbered 6, after V lost 6 bases and J lost 5 bases. From germline, CDR1 is SQVTM and CDR2 ANQGSEA. The whole variable domain, remainder taken from reference TRBV29-1 and TRBJ1-1, is SAVISQKPSRDICQRGTSLTIQCQVDSQVTMMFWYRQQPGQSLTLIATANQGSEATYESGFVIDKFPISRPNLTFSTLTVSNMSPEDSSIYLCSVRTGPTEAFFGQGTRLTVV.

J is TRBJ1-5 and V is TRBV10-3, with D possibly being TRBD1 (5 bases). The germline gives CDR1 ENHRY, CDR2 SYGVKD. The CDR3 has 13 residues. Trimming cost V 9 bases and J 4 bases, with 13 bases left between them. The CDR3 coding sequence is TGTGCCATTGCCCGGGACGGTAATCAGCCCCAGCATTTT. This codes for CAIARDGNQPQHF.